This note documents a single T cell receptor beta chain sequence. Cohort 3 recovered donors had two negative PCRs, clearance, or symptom resolution. Germline loops: CDR1 SEHNR, CDR2 FQNEAQ (reference sequence). V shed 1 base and J 1 base; nucleotides not matched to a gene: 8. The CDR3 covers 19 residues. This entry is derived from a study of blood T cell repertoires in COVID-19. Overall study: The analysed material was cDNA or gDNA that came from T cells, B-cell-depleted T cells, or PBMCs.

Original processing notes: The authors estimated nucleated cell counts from reference gene primer amplification. Sequencing was performed with immunoSEQ multiplex PCR; in TCRdb, only in-frame clones are kept and a portion is missing. For V, J and clone size, that table is used; D and trimming come from the DNA. The table shows approximately 260,000 clones, with approximately 83% occurring only once. The receptor comes from a man aged 50 to 60 who had recovered from COVID-19. The specimen sequenced was PBMCs or T cells enriched from blood (not recorded which). This sequence joins TRBV7-9 and TRBJ2-1, with 12 bases that match TRBD2. This CDR3 is CASSLGVGLAGQSYNEQFF. CDR3 DNA: TGTGCCAGCAGCTTAGGAGTAGGACTAGCGGGACAATCCTACAATGAGCAGTTCTTC.